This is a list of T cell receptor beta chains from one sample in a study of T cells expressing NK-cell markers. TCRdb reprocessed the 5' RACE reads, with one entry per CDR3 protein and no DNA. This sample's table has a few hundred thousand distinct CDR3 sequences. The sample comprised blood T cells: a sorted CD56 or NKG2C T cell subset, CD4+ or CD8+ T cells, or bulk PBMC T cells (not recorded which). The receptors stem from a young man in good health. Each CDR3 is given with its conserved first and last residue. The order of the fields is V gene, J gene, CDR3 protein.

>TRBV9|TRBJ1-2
CASSTTRSNYGYTF
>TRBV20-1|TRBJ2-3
CSASLRANTDTQYF
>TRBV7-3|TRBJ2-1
CASSWDGTPNNEQFF
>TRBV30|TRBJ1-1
CASSGDRNTEAFF
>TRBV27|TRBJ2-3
CASSSTRRTDTQYF
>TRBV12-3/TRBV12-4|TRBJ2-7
CASSLVSGSYEQYF
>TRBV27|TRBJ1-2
CASSSLTAANYGYTF
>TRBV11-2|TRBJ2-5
CASSGDIGETQYF
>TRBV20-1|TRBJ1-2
CSASPPGQNYGYTF
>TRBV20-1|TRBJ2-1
CSAPIPLAGAVNEQFF
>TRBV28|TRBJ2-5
CASSLLAAGQETQYF
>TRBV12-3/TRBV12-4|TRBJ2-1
CASSLVEGKAAEQFF
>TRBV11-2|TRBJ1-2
CASSLQGSGYTF
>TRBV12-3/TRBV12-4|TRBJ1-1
CASSWTGAGTEAFF
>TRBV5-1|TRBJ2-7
CASSLQGDEQYF
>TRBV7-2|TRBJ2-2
CASSVVNGELFF
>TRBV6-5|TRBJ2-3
CASSYPRGSDTQYF
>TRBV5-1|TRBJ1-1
CASSPFFGQTAEAFF